The clone carrying this T cell receptor (beta chain) occurred a few times. What it recognizes is unknown. The library was made from cDNA and included unique molecular identifiers. In TCRdb, the PCR reads were re-called with MiXCR into one record per CDR3 protein. Of hundreds of thousands of distinct CDR3 sequences in the sample, about 27% were seen once. The sample is drawn from a study of post-analysis software for immune sequencing data. Study in general: The study covered relapsing-remitting, secondary progressive and progressive-relapsing courses of multiple sclerosis. General study findings and limits: A handful of TRBV segments occurring more often in patients than controls included TRBV5-6, TRBV5-1 and TRBV20-1. A significant reduction in normalized Chao1 diversity was observed in multiple sclerosis patients versus controls.

Germline V CDR1 and CDR2: WSHSY, SAAADI. V gave up 2 bases and J gave up 8 bases, with 12 bases separating them. This CDR3 has 13 amino acids. This sequence joins TRBV10-2 and TRBJ1-1; a possible D gene is TRBD1 (5 bases). Sequenced material: blood. The receptor was derived from a girl under 18 with multiple sclerosis. In nucleotides, the CDR3 is TGCGCCAGCAGTGAGATCGGGGACTCCGAAGCTTTCTTT. Translated, it gives CASSEIGDSEAFF.